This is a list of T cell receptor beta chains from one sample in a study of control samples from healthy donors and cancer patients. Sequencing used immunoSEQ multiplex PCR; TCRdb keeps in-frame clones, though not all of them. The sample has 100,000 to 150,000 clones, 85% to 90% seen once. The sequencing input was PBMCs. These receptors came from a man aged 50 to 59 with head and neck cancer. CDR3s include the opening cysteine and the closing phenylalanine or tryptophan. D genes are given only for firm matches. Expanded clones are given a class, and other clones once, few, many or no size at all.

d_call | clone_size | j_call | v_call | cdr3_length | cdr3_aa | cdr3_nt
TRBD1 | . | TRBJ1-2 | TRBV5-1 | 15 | CASSFSQGESYGYTF | TGCGCCAGCAGCTTTTCACAGGGGGAGAGCTATGGCTACACCTTC
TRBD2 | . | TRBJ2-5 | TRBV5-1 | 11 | CASSSGETQYF | TGCGCCAGCTCTAGCGGAGAGACCCAGTACTTC
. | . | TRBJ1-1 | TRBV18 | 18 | CASSPKGQPGKINTEAFF | TGTGCCAGCTCACCAAAGGGGCAGCCAGGCAAAATTAACACTGAAGCTTTCTTT
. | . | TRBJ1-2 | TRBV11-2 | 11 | CASSSGYGYTF | TGTGCCAGCAGCTCCGGCTATGGCTACACCTTC
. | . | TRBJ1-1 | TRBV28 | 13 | CASSLTSPGEAFF | TGTGCCAGCAGTTTAACCTCCCCAGGGGAAGCTTTCTTT
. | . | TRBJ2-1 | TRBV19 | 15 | CASSIERSSYNEQFF | TGTGCCAGTAGTATAGAAAGATCATCCTACAATGAGCAGTTCTTC
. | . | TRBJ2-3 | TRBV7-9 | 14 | CASSFSRRGDTQYF | TGTGCCAGCAGCTTTAGCAGAAGGGGAGATACGCAGTATTTT
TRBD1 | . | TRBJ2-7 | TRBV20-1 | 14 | CSASGTASSYEQYF | TGCAGTGCTAGTGGGACAGCCTCCTCCTACGAGCAGTACTTC
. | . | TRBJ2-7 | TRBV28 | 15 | CASSLAGGTTYEQYF | TGTGCCAGCAGTTTGGCCGGCGGGACCACCTACGAGCAGTACTTC
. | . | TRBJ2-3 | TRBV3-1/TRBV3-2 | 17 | CASSQDGGRLSTDTQYF | TGTGCCAGCAGCCAGGACGGGGGCCGGTTAAGCACAGATACGCAGTATTTT
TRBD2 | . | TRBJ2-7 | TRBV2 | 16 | CASSKKRGGSQYEQYF | TGTGCCAGCAGTAAAAAGCGGGGGGGCTCTCAATACGAGCAGTACTTC
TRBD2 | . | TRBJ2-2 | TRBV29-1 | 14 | CSGLAGALSGELFF | TGCAGCGGGCTAGCGGGAGCGTTGTCCGGGGAGCTGTTTTTT
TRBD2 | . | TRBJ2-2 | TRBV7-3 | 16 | CASSPQKRGNTGELFF | TGTGCCAGCAGCCCCCAGAAGCGGGGGAACACCGGGGAGCTGTTTTTT
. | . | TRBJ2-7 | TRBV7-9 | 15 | CASSWNLRSSYEQYF | TGTGCCAGCAGCTGGAACCTACGGAGTTCCTACGAGCAGTACTTC
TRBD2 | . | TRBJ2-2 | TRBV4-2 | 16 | CASSPPSGANTGELFF | TGTGCCAGCAGCCCACCTAGCGGGGCGAACACCGGGGAGCTGTTTTTT
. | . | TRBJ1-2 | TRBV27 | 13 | CASSLRSNYGYTF | TGTGCCAGCAGCCTCCGGTCGAACTATGGCTACACCTTC
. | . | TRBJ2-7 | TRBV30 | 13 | CASSQGFAYEQYF | TGTGCCTCTTCACAGGGATTCGCCTACGAGCAGTACTTC
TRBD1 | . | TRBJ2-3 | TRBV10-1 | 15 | CASSEDRAYTDTQYF | TGCGCCAGCAGTGAGGACAGGGCCTACACAGATACGCAGTATTTT
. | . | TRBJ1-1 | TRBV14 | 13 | CASSSVDGTEAFF | TGTGCCAGCAGCTCAGTGGATGGCACTGAAGCTTTCTTT
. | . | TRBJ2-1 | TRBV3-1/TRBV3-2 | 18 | CASSQDSPAVTYYNEQFF | TGTGCCAGCAGCCAAGATTCACCAGCGGTGACGTACTACAATGAGCAGTTCTTC
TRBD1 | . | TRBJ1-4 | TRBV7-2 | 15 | CASSLIQGTNEKLFF | TGTGCCAGCAGCCTAATACAGGGGACTAATGAAAAACTGTTTTTT
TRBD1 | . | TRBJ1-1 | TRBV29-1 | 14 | CSVARPGGNTEAFF | TGCAGCGTTGCCCGCCCAGGGGGGAACACTGAAGCTTTCTTT
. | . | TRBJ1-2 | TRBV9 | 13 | CASSPTGRDGYTF | TGTGCCAGCAGCCCAACCGGGAGGGATGGCTACACCTTC
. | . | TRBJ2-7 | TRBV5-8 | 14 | CASSLEGPSYEQYF | TGTGCCAGCAGCTTGGAAGGGCCCTCCTACGAGCAGTACTTC
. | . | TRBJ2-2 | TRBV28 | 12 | CASSQNTGELFF | TGTGCCAGCAGCCAGAACACCGGGGAGCTGTTTTTT
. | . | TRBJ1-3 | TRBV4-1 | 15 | CASSQVGSTGNTIYF | TGCGCCAGCAGCCAAGTCGGTAGTACTGGAAACACCATATATTTT
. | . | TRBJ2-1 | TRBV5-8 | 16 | CASSFDYPGTYNEQFF | TGTGCCAGCAGCTTTGATTATCCGGGGACCTACAATGAGCAGTTCTTC
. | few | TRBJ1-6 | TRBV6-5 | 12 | CASSPSLSSLHF | TGTGCCAGCAGTCCCTCCCTTTCGTCCCTCCACTTT
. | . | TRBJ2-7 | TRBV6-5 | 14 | CASSYRDRPEEQYF | TGTGCCAGCAGTTACCGAGACAGGCCTGAAGAGCAGTACTTC
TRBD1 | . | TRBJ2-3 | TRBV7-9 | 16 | CASSIYDRAYTDTQYF | TGTGCCAGCAGCATTTATGACAGGGCCTACACAGATACGCAGTATTTT
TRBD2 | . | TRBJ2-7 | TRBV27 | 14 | CASSFGGRAYEQYF | TGTGCCAGCAGTTTTGGGGGGAGGGCGTACGAGCAGTACTTC
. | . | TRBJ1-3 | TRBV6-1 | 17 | CASSASSGFLSGNTIYF | TGTGCCAGCAGTGCGAGCAGTGGGTTCCTCTCTGGAAACACCATATATTTT
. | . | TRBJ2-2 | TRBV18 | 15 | CASSPEAGSTGELFF | TGTGCCAGCTCACCGGAGGCAGGGAGCACCGGGGAGCTGTTTTTT
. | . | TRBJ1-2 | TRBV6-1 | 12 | CASSEIRLSYTF | TGTGCCAGCAGTGAAATAAGACTCAGCTACACCTTC
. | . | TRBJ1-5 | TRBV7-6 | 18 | CASSPSPVGGPSNQPQHF | TGTGCCAGCAGCCCTTCCCCTGTGGGGGGCCCCAGCAATCAGCCCCAGCATTTT